This T cell receptor (beta chain) was captured in a study of T cells in narcolepsy. There are 14 residues in the CDR3. The trim removed 3 bases at V and 5 bases at J, leaving 7 bases unmatched. Germline CDR1 and CDR2: SGHNT and YYREEE (reference sequence). TCRdb keeps only in-frame clones here, not all; method: immunoSEQ multiplex PCR. The table lists tens of thousands of clones, approximately 90% of them singletons. Sequencing input: CD45RA- memory CD4+ T cells from PBMCs. This TCR derives from a human donor with narcolepsy. The chain uses TRBV5-4 and TRBJ2-7; 8 bases fit TRBD1. The CDR3 is CASSSTGGRHEQYF. The DNA for the CDR3 is TGTGCCAGCAGCTCCACAGGGGGTCGACACGAGCAGTACTTC.